Below are 21 T cell receptor beta chains sequenced from a single sample in a study of cytomegalovirus exposure and HLA in healthy donors. A multiplex PCR was run with 60 Vbeta primers and 13 Jbeta primers. Here immunoSEQ multiplex PCR was the method, and the copy in TCRdb shows in-frame clones only, minus some. The sample contains roughly 130,000 clones, 74% of which appear only once. The source material was PBMCs. The receptor source for this set is a man aged 40-49 years in good health and CMV-seropositive.

The chain combines TRBV15 with TRBJ2-3; D unresolved. V shed 3 bases and J shed 4 bases, with 8 bases lying between them. The CDR3 sequence is 13 residues long. Germline V lookup: CDR1 LNHNV, CDR2 YYDKDF (reference sequence). The CDR3 sequence is CATSRGSADTQYF. The CDR3 DNA reads TGTGCCACCAGCAGGGGCTCCGCAGATACGCAGTATTTT.

The V call is TRBV18, the J call TRBJ1-5; TRBD1 matches 9 bases. The CDR3 runs to 16 residues. Germline V gene sequence: CDR1 KGHSH, CDR2 LQKENI. The V and J ends lost 3 bases and 9 bases, in that order; junction bases with no gene match: 12. CDR3 in DNA: TGTGCCAGCTCACCGCGGACAGGGGCCAGGCGGGGGCCCCAGCATTTT. Its translation is CASSPRTGARRGPQHF.

The chain carries TRBV9 and TRBJ2-3; D is undetermined. Trimming shortened V by 0 bases and J by 10 bases, and 18 bases separated the two germline ends. From germline, CDR1 is SGDLS and CDR2 YYNGEE. The CDR3 is 15 residues long. As DNA, the CDR3 is TGTGCCAGCAGCGTAGAATTGACTCCTGGTGGAGCGCAGTATTTT. Encoded protein: CASSVELTPGGAQYF.

This clone was recorded once. This sequence joins TRBV6-5 and TRBJ2-1; TRBD2 agrees at 11 bases. The CDR3 runs to 16 residues. V gave up 4 bases and J gave up 1 base; unmatched junction bases: 3. Looked up from germline, CDR1 is MNHEY and CDR2 is SVGAGI. CDR3 residues: CASSSRLAGSYNEQFF. CDR3 nucleotides: TGTGCCAGCAGTTCACGACTAGCGGGATCCTACAATGAGCAGTTCTTC.

The rearrangement uses TRBV27 and TRBJ2-3, with D perhaps matching TRBD2 (7 bases). The length of the CDR3 is 16 residues. Germline CDR1 reads MNHEY; CDR2 reads SMNVEV (reference sequence). The V gene lost 6 bases and the J gene lost 2 bases, with 18 bases spanning the gap. The CDR3 protein is CASRPYRGGPTDTQYF. The DNA for the CDR3 is TGTGCCAGCAGACCTTATAGGGGGGGGCCCACAGATACGCAGTATTTT.

This chain connects TRBV29-1 to TRBJ2-1; 10 nucleotides line up with TRBD1. This CDR3 is 13 amino acids long. The germline CDR1 and CDR2 sequences are SQVTM and ANQGSEA. The junction had 1 base not matched to a gene; V was cut back by 3 bases and J by 5 bases. In DNA form, the CDR3 reads TGCAGCGTTGATGACAGGGGGCACAATGAGCAGTTCTTC. Residues: CSVDDRGHNEQFF.

This clone was detected only a few times. The V gene is TRBV5-6, the J gene TRBJ2-2; unclear D gene. V was pared by 0 bases and J by 6 bases, with 3 bases between. The germline CDR1 and CDR2 sequences are SGHDT and YYEEEE. The CDR3 extends over 12 amino acids. Here the CDR3 DNA reads TGTGCCAGCAGCTTGGTCGCCGGGGAGCTGTTTTTT. The encoded protein is CASSLVAGELFF.

The DNA of the CDR3 is TGTGCCAGCAGTTCAAGCGGGGGGCCCTCCTACGAGCAGTACTTC. Its translation is CASSSSGGPSYEQYF. The V call is TRBV27, the J call TRBJ2-7, with 9 bases aligning to TRBD2. The CDR3 is 15 amino acids. Losses at the gene ends were 4 bases for V and 0 bases for J; bases not matched to a gene: 4. From germline, CDR1 is MNHEY and CDR2 SMNVEV (reference sequence).

The chain is built from TRBV9 and TRBJ2-5; TRBD1 is a possible D gene (6 bases). Germline CDR1 and CDR2: SGDLS and YYNGEE. The CDR3 runs to 16 residues. The V and J ends lost 0 bases and 2 bases respectively, with 14 bases between them. CDR3 protein: CASSVGTAPDQETQYF. CDR3 DNA sequence: TGTGCCAGCAGCGTAGGGACAGCCCCTGATCAAGAGACCCAGTACTTC.

The rearrangement links TRBV9 to TRBJ2-7, with 8 bases that match TRBD1. V dropped 3 bases and J dropped 4; count of bases not matched to a gene: 6. CDR3 length equals 14 residues. Per germline, CDR1 SGDLS and CDR2 YYNGEE. CDR3 DNA: TGTGCCAGCAGCGAAGGACAGGGTTGGTACGAGCAGTACTTC. Amino acid sequence: CASSEGQGWYEQYF.

The chain couples TRBV30 to TRBJ1-5, with a weak D call TRBD1 (5 bases). This CDR3 has 13 amino acids. V was clipped by 2 bases and J by 2 bases, with 7 bases between them. Germline lookup yields CDR1 GTSNPN and CDR2 SVGIG (reference sequence). Written as DNA, the CDR3 is TGTGCCTGGAGTATACAGGGCAATCAGCCCCAGCATTTT. Encoded protein: CAWSIQGNQPQHF.

The chain couples TRBV15 to TRBJ2-6; TRBD1 matches at 8 bases. V trimming: 3 bases; J trimming: 0 bases; junction bases outside the gene matches: 7. The V gene's germline CDR1 is LNHNV and CDR2 YYDKDF (reference sequence). CDR3 size: 18 residues. This chain's CDR3 is CATSRGQGASSGANVLTF. The DNA of the CDR3 is TGTGCCACCAGCAGGGGGCAGGGGGCGAGCTCTGGGGCCAACGTCCTGACTTTC.

This clone was seen only a few times. The genes are TRBV10-2 and TRBJ1-4; 7 bases are a match to TRBD1. Germline V gene sequence: CDR1 WSHSY, CDR2 SAAADI. V was clipped by 8 bases and J by 11 bases; unmatched bases: 11. The CDR3 covers 13 residues. CDR3 nucleotide sequence: TGCGCCAGCCTCGGAGAACAGACAGGGAAACTGTTTTTT. This gives the protein CASLGEQTGKLFF.

The chain uses TRBV15 and TRBJ2-1, with TRBD1 identical over 7 bases. This CDR3 comprises 15 residues. V was pared by 5 bases and J by 5 bases, with 9 bases of the junction left unmatched. Germline-derived CDR1 and CDR2 are LNHNV and YYDKDF (reference sequence). The CDR3 protein is CATSRTWGTDNEQFF. DNA for the CDR3: TGTGCCACCAGCCGCACATGGGGGACAGACAATGAGCAGTTCTTC.

The rearrangement joins TRBV7-9 to TRBJ2-3; D is uncertain. The CDR3 extends over 16 amino acids. V was trimmed by 3 bases and J by 1 base, leaving 14 bases between them. Germline assignment: CDR1 SEHNR and CDR2 FQNEAQ (reference sequence). The CDR3 loop reads CASSLVIEYGTDTQYF. For the CDR3, the DNA is TGTGCCAGCAGCTTGGTGATAGAATATGGCACAGATACGCAGTATTTT.

The sample holds a few counts of this clone. The chain has TRBV2 and TRBJ1-2, with D perhaps TRBD1 (6 bases). Germline assignment: CDR1 SNHLY and CDR2 FYNNEI. There are 13 residues in the CDR3. V gave up 5 bases and J gave up 1 base, with 8 bases separating them. The DNA of the CDR3 is TGTGCCAGCAGTCCAGGGGTTAACTATGGCTACACCTTC. This translates into CASSPGVNYGYTF.

The V and J genes are TRBV5-1 and TRBJ2-2; 9 bases are shared with TRBD1. The CDR3 is made up of 15 amino acids. The germline CDR1 and CDR2 sequences are SGHRS and YFSETQ. V dropped 3 bases and J dropped 6; count of bases not matched to a gene: 6. For the CDR3, the DNA is TGCGCCAGCAGCTCGGGACAGGGCGGAGCCGGGGAGCTGTTTTTT. It is translated as CASSSGQGGAGELFF.

The V gene is TRBV2, the J gene TRBJ2-5; 10 bases line up with TRBD1. The J call is uncertain, as TRBJ2-7 better fits the DNA end. This CDR3 region has 14 residues. The germline gives CDR1 SNHLY, CDR2 FYNNEI. This chain's CDR3 is CASSNDRGPYEQYF. For the CDR3, the DNA is TGTGCCAGCAGTAATGACAGGGGGCCCTACGAGCAGTACTTC.

The chain combines TRBV5-4 with TRBJ2-7, with TRBD1 as a possible D gene (6 bases). Per the germline V gene, CDR1 is SGHNT and CDR2 is YYREEE (reference sequence). V dropped 4 bases and J dropped 0 bases, with 11 bases sitting between them. This CDR3 is built from 14 residues. This CDR3 reads CASSEGESSYEQYF. The CDR3 DNA follows: TGTGCCAGCAGCGAGGGGGAGAGCTCCTACGAGCAGTACTTC.

This sequence joins TRBV27 and TRBJ2-3; D is possibly TRBD2 (5 bases). The CDR3 runs 15 residues. The ends were cut back, 3 bases at V and 0 bases at J, with 10 bases in the middle. Per the germline V gene, CDR1 is MNHEY and CDR2 is SMNVEV (reference sequence). The CDR3 nucleotides read TGTGCCAGCAGTTTTAGCGTGTATAGCACAGATACGCAGTATTTT. Its translation: CASSFSVYSTDTQYF.

The chain combines TRBV19 with TRBJ1-1, with TRBD1 identical over 9 bases. J gave up 11 bases and V 6 bases, and 10 bases lay outside the gene matches. Germline V gene sequence: CDR1 LNHDA, CDR2 SQIVND (reference sequence). The CDR3 covers 13 residues. CDR3: CASSRDRVTSAFF. DNA of the CDR3: TGTGCCAGTAGCCGGGACAGGGTTACGTCTGCTTTCTTT.